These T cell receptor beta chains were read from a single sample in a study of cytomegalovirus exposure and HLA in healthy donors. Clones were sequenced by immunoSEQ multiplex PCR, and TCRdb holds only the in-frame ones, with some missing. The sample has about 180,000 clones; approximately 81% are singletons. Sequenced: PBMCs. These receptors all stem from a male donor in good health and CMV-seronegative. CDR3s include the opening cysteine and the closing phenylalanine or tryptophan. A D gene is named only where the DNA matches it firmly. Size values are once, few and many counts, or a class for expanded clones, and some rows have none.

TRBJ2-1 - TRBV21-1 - TGTGCCATCGTCAATGAGCAGTTCTTC CAIVNEQFF
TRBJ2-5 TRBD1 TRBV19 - TGTGCCAGTAGTACTGGACAGGGAGAGACCCAGTACTTC CASSTGQGETQYF
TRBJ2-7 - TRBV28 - TGTGCCAGCAGACTCGACAGCTACGAGCAGTACTTC CASRLDSYEQYF
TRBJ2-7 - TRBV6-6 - TGTGCCAGCAGTTCGGGATTCGGGGACTACGAGCAGTACTTC CASSSGFGDYEQYF
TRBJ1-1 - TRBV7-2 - TGTGCCAGCAGCTTAGCTCAGTGGGGCGCGAGTATTGGCACTGAAGCTTTCTTT CASSLAQWGASIGTEAFF
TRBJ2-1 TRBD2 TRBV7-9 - TGTGCCAGCAGCCTACGGACTAGCGGTTACAATGAGCAGTTCTTC CASSLRTSGYNEQFF
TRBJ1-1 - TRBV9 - TGTGCCAGCAGCGTAGACCCCTCCCTTGGGCTGAACACTGAAGCTTTCTTT CASSVDPSLGLNTEAFF
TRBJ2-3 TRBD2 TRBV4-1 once TGCGCCAGCAGCCTTAGCGGGGGGGTCACAGATACGCAGTATTTT CASSLSGGVTDTQYF
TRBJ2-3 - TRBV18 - TGTGCCAGCTCACCCCTTCCGGGAGTGTCCCCAGATACGCAGTATTTT CASSPLPGVSPDTQYF
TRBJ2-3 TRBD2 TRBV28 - TGTGCCAGCAGTTCCCGGTCGGGTCTAGCGGGTCTCACAGATACGCAGTATTTT CASSSRSGLAGLTDTQYF
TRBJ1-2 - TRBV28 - TGTGCCAGTGAGGAGTCCGGGATCTATGGCTACACCTTC CASEESGIYGYTF
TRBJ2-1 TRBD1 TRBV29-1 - TGCAGCGCCAACTACCCCGGGACAGGGAATGAGCAGTTCTTC CSANYPGTGNEQFF
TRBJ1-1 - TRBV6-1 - TGTGCCAGCTCCACCACAGGGATACCCACTGAAGCTTTCTTT CASSTTGIPTEAFF
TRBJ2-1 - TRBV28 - TGTGCCAGCAGTTTAGGTGTGGGCGGGGCTCCCTACAATGAGCAGTTCTTC CASSLGVGGAPYNEQFF
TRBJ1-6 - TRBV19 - TGTGCCAGTAGTATAGAGGGGGCGAATTCACCCCTCCACTTT CASSIEGANSPLHF
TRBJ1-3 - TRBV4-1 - TGCGCCAGCAGCACCAACAGGGCTGGAAACACCATATATTTT CASSTNRAGNTIYF
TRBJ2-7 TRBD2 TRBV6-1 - TGTGCCAGCAGTGGGCTAGCGGGAACCTACGAGCAGTACTTC CASSGLAGTYEQYF
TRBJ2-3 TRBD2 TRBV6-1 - TGTGCCAGCAGTGAAAAGTCACTAGCGGGGGTATTACTGGGCCCAGATACGCAGTATTTT CASSEKSLAGVLLGPDTQYF
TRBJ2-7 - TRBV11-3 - TGTGCCAGCAGCTTAAGGTCAACAGGGGAGCAGTACTTC CASSLRSTGEQYF
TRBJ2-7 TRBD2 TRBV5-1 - TGCGCCAGCAGCTTGGTGGGCGGGGGGGTCTCGAACGAGCAGTACTTC CASSLVGGGVSNEQYF
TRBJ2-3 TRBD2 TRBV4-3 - TGCGCCAGCAGCCAAGATCAGACTAGCGGGGGGATGACAGATACGCAGTATTTT CASSQDQTSGGMTDTQYF
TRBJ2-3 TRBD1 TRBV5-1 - TGCGCCAGCAGCAGGGACAGAGGAGGAGATACGCAGTATTTT CASSRDRGGDTQYF
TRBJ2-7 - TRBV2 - TGTGCCAGCAGGCTGACAAGGGCCGAGGAGGCGCAGTACTTC CASRLTRAEEAQYF
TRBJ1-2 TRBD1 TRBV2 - TGTGCCAGCAGCGCAGGCCAGGGGGTTTCGAATGGCTACACCTTC CASSAGQGVSNGYTF
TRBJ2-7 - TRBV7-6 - TGTGCCAGCAGCTTAGGGACTACAGGGGAGTACGAGCAGTACTTC CASSLGTTGEYEQYF
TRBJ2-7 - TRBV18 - TGTGCCAGCTCACCGAAAAAGAGCTCCTACGAGCAGTACTTC CASSPKKSSYEQYF
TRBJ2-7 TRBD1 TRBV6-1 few TGTGCCAGCAGTGAAGAGGGACAGGGATCCGTCGAGCAGTACTTC CASSEEGQGSVEQYF
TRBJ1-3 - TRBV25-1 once TGTGCCAGCTCAAGAGTAGGAGGTACCATATATTTT CASSRVGGTIYF
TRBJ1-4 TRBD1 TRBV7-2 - TGTGCCAGCACCATGGACAGGGTTAATGAAAAACTGTTTTTT CASTMDRVNEKLFF
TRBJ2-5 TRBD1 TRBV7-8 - TGTGCCAGCAGCTTAGGAGGGACAGGGAGGCTGACTGAGCAGTACTTC CASSLGGTGRLTEQYF
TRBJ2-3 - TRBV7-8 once TGTGCCAGCAGCTTAGTCGGGGGTCAGGGCCTCCCAGATACGCAGTATTTT CASSLVGGQGLPDTQYF
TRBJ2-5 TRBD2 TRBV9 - TGTGCCAGCAGCGTAGGGGCGGGAGGGGGTCAAGAGACCCAGTACTTC CASSVGAGGGQETQYF
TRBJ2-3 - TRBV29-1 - TGCAGCCCAACCCGAGGTGATACGCAGTATTTT CSPTRGDTQYF
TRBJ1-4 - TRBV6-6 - TGTGCCAGCAGTTACCTTGCAACTAATGAAAAACTGTTTTTT CASSYLATNEKLFF
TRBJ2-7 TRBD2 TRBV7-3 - TGTGCCAGCAGCTTAGGACTAGCGGCCTCCTACGAGCAGTACTTC CASSLGLAASYEQYF